This TCR beta chain emerged from a study of T cells in Graves' hyperthyroidism and ophthalmopathy. Whole-study results and caveats: Using 13 V-J features, a model discriminated ophthalmopathy from stable hyperthyroidism.

Comments on this clonotype: Its matching antigen is unknown.

Uncontrolled infection, other autoimmune disease, pregnancy or lactation led to exclusion. Used for diagnoses were clinical symptoms, serum thyroxine and TRAb, thyroid ultrasound and orbital computed tomography. RNA transcripts provided the source from which TCR beta CDR3 regions were amplified. A first-round RT-PCR of the TCR CDR3 used the HTBI primer set. A single record per CDR3 protein comes from TCRdb applying MiXCR to the multiplex PCR reads. The sample has a few hundred thousand distinct CDR3 sequences; around 21% are singletons. Germline-derived CDR1 and CDR2 are SGHDN and FVKESK. Trimming cost V 0 bases and J 3 bases, with 8 bases left between them. The CDR3 is made up of 14 amino acids.

V and J are TRBV14 and TRBJ1-2; D perhaps matches TRBD1 (5 bases). This TCR was sampled from a young man with Graves' hyperthyroidism. The sequencing sample was made of blood. Here the CDR3 DNA reads TGTGCCAGCAGCCAAGATGGAGGGGACTATGGCTACACCTTC. It specifies CASSQDGGDYGYTF.